This T cell receptor (beta chain) appears in the sequencing data of a study of T cell responses to AZD1222 COVID-19 vaccine. Profiled with immunoSEQ multiplex PCR; TCRdb holds only in-frame clones, not every one. The data hold about 140,000 clones, with more than 85% observed a single time. This clone occurred once. Sequences were derived from peripheral blood, sampled on day 0 of AZD1222 vaccination. The sequence was obtained from an adult in good health.

The CDR3 loop is CASSISRDDYSNQPQHF. For the CDR3, the DNA is TGTGCCAGTAGTATCAGCAGGGATGATTATAGCAATCAGCCCCAGCATTTT. This chain uses TRBV19 with TRBJ1-5; D is possibly TRBD1 (5 bases). In germline, CDR1 is LNHDA, CDR2 SQIVND (reference sequence). This CDR3 comprises 17 residues. V lost 3 bases, J lost 0 bases, and 15 bases lay in between.